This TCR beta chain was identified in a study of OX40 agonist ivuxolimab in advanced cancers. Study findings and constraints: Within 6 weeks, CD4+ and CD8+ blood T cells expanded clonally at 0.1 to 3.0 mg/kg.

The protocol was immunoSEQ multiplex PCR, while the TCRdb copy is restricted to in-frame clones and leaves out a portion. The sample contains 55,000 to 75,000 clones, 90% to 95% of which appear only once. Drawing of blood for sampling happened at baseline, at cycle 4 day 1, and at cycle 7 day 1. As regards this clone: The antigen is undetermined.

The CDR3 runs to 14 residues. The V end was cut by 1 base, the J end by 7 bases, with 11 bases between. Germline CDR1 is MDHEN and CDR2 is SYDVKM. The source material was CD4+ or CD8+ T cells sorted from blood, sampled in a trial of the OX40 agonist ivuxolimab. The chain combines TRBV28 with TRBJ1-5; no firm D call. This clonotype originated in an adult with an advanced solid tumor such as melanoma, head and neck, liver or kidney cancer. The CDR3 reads CASSLSLGIQPQHF. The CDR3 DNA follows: TGTGCCAGCAGTTTATCACTGGGGATCCAGCCCCAGCATTTT.